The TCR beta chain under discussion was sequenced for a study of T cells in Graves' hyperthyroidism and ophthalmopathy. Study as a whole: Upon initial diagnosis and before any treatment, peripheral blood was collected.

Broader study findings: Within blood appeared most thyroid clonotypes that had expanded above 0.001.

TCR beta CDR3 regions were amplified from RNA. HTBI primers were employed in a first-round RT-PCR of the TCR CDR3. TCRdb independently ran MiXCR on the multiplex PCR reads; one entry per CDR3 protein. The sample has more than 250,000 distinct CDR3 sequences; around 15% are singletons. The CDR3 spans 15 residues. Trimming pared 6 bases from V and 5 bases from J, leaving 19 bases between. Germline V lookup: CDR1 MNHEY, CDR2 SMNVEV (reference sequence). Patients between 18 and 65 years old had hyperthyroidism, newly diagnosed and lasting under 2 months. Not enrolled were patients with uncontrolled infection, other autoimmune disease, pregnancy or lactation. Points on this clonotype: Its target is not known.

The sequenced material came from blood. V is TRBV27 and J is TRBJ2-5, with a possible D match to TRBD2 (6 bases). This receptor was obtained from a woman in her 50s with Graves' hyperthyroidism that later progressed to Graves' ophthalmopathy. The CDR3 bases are TGTGCCAGCAGAGGAGGCGGGGCCTCATGGGAGACCCAGTACTTC. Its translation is CASRGGGASWETQYF.